The T cell receptor beta chain described here comes from a study of blood T cell repertoires in COVID-19. Across the study: In each case, the material was cDNA or gDNA derived from T cells, B-cell-depleted T cells, or PBMCs.

Per the authors' pipeline: Amplifying reference gene primers gave estimates of nucleated cell counts. Measured with immunoSEQ multiplex PCR; TCRdb has only the in-frame clones, and not every one. That table supplies the V and J calls and clone size; D and trimming were determined from the DNA. The sample shows fewer than 250,000 clones, roughly 90% of them seen only once. Germline V gene lookup returns CDR1 KGHSH and CDR2 LQKENI. This CDR3 has 16 residues. The ends lost 6 bases at V and 3 bases at J; junction bases unmatched: 11. The chain has TRBV18 and TRBJ2-3; 8 nucleotides line up with TRBD1. The TCR was taken from a man aged 60-69 years with COVID-19, enrolled during active disease. The sample consisted of peripheral blood. The CDR3 is CASSPTGVGGTDTQYF. The CDR3 nucleotides are TGTGCCAGCTCGCCGACAGGGGTTGGTGGGACAGATACGCAGTATTTT. Using reference TRBV18 and TRBJ2-3 for the parts outside the CDR3, the full variable domain is NAGVMQNPRHLVRRRGQEARLRCSPMKGHSHVYWYRQLPEEGLKFMVYLQKENIIDESGMPKERFSAEFPKEGPSILRIQQVVRGDSAAYFCASSPTGVGGTDTQYFGPGTRLTVL.